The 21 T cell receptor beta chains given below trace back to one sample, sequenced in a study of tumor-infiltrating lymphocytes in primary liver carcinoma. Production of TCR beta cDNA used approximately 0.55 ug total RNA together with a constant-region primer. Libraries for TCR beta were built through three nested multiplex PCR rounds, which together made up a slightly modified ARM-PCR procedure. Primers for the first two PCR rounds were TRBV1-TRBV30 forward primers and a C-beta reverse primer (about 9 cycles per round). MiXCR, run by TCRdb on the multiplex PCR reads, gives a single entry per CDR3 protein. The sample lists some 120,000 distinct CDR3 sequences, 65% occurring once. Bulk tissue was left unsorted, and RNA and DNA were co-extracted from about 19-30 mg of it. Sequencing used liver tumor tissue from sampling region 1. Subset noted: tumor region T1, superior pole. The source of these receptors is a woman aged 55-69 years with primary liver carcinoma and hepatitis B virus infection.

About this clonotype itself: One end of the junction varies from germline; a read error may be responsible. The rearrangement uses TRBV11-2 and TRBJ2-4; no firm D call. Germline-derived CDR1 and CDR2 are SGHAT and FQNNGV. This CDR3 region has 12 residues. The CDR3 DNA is TGTGTCAGCAGCTTAGTTCCGAGTATTCAGTACTTC. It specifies CVSSLVPSIQYF.

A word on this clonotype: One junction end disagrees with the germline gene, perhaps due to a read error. CDR3 amino acids: CASSVGQHYDSPLHF. CDR3 DNA sequence: TGTGCCAGCAGCGTGGGACAGCACTATGATTCACCCCTCCACTTT. This sequence joins TRBV11-2 and TRBJ1-6; 7 bases fit TRBD1. Germline loops: CDR1 SGHAT, CDR2 FQNNGV. This CDR3 is built from 15 residues.

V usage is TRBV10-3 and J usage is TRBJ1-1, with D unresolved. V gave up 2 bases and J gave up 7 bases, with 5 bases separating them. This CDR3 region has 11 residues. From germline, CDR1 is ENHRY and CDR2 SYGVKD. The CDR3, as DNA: TGTGCCATCAGTGAGGGGGATGAAGCTTTCTTT. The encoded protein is CAISEGDEAFF.

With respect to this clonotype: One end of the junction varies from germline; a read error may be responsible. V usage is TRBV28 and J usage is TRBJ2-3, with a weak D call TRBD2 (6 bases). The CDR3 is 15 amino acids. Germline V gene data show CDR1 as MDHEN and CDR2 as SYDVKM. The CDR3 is CANSLSGGGTDTQYF. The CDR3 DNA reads TGTGCCAACAGTTTAAGCGGCGGGGGCACAGATACGCAGTATTTT.

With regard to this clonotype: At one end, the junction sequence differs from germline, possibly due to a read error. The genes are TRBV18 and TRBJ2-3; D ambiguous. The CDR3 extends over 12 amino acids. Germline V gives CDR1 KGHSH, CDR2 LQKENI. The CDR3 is CASSLSTDTQCF. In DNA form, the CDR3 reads TGTGCCAGCTCACTGTCTACAGATACGCAGTGTTTT.

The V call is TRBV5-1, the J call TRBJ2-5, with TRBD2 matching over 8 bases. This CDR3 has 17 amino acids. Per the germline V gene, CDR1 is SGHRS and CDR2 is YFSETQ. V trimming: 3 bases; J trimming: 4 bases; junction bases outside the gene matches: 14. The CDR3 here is CASSSGRGGGRSETQYF. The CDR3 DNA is TGCGCCAGCAGCTCCGGCAGGGGTGGCGGGAGGTCAGAGACCCAGTACTTC.

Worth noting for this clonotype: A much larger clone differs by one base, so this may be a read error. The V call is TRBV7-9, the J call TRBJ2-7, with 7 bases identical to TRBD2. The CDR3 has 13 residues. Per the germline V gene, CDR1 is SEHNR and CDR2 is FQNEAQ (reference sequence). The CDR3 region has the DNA TGTGCCAGCAACTTACCTAGCGGTTACGAGCAGTACTTC. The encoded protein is CASNLPSGYEQYF.

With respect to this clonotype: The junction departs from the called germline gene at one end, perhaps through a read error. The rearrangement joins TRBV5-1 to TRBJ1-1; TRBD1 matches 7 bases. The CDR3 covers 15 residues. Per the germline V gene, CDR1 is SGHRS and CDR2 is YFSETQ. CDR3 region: CASNGAGNRGTEAFF. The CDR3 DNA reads TGTGCCAGCAATGGGGCGGGAAACAGGGGCACTGAAGCTTTCTTT.

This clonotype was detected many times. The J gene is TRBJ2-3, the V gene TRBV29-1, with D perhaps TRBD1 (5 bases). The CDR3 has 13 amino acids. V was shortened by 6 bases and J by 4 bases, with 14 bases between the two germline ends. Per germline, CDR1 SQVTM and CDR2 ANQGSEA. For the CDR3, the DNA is TGCAGCGTAAAGGGGATAGGGGCAGATACGCAGTATTTT. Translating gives CSVKGIGADTQYF.

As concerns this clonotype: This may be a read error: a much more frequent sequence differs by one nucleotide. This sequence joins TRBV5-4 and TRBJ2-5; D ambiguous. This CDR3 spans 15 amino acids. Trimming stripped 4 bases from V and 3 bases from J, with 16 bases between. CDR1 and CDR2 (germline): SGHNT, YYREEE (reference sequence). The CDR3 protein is CASSPGGQNKETQYF. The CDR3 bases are TGTGCCAGCAGCCCCGGTGGGCAGAACAAAGAGACCCAGTACTTC.

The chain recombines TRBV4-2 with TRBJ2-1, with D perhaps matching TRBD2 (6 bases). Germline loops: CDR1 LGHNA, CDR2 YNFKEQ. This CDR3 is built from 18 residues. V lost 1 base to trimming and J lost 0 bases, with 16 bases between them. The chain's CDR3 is CASSQGLELGGSYNEQFF. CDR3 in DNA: TGTGCCAGCAGCCAAGGATTGGAACTCGGGGGCTCCTACAATGAGCAGTTCTTC.

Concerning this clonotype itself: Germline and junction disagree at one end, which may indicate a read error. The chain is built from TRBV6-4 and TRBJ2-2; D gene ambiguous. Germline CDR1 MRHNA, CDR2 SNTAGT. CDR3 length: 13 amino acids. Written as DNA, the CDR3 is TGTGACAGCAGTGATACGTCGTCGCGGGAGCTGTTTTTT. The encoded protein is CDSSDTSSRELFF.

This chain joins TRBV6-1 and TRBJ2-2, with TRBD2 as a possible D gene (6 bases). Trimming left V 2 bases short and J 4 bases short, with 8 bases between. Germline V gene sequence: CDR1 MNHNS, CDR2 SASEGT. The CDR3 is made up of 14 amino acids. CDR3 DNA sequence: TGTGCCAGCAGTGAATGGAGGGTCACCGGGGAGCTGTTTTTT. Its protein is CASSEWRVTGELFF.

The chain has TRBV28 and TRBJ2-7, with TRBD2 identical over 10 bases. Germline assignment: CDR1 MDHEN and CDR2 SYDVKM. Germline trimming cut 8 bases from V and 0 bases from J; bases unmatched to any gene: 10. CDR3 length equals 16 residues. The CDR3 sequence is CASLAGATLSSYEQYF. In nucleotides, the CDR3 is TGTGCCAGCCTAGCGGGAGCGACCCTAAGCTCCTACGAGCAGTACTTC.

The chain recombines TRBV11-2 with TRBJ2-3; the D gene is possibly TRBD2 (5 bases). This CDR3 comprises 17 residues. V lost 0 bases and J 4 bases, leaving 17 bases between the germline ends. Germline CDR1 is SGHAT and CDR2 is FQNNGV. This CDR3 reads CASSLERLMYTSDTQYF. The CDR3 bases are TGTGCCAGCAGCTTAGAGAGACTAATGTACACGTCAGATACGCAGTATTTT.

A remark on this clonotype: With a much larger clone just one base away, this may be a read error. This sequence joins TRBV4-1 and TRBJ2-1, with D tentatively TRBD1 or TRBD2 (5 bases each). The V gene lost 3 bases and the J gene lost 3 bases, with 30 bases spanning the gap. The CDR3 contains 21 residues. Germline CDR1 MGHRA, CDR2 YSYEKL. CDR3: CASSHPKGLVGAVESYNEQFF. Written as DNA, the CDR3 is TGCGCCAGCAGCCATCCCAAGGGGCTAGTGGGAGCGGTAGAGAGCTACAATGAGCAGTTCTTC.

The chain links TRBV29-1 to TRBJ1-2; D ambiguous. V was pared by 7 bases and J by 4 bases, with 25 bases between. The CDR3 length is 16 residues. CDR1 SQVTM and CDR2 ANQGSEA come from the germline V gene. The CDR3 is CSDDKEKAWGSYGYTF. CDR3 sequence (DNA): TGCAGCGATGACAAAGAGAAGGCATGGGGTTCCTATGGCTACACCTTC.

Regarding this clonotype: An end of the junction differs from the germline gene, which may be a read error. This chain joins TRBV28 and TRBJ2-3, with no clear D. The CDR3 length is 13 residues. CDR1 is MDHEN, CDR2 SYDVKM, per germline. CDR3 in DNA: TGTGGCAGCAGTTCCCCCAGCACAGATACGCAGTATTTT. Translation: CGSSSPSTDTQYF.

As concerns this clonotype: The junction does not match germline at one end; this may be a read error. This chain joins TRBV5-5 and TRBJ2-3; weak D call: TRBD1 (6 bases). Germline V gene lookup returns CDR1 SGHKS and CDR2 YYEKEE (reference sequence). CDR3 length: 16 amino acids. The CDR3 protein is CASSSRGSTGTDTRYF. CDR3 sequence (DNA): TGTGCCAGCAGCTCCAGGGGATCGACTGGCACAGATACGCGGTATTTT.

This chain's CDR3 is CASSLVGESDYGYTF. In DNA form, the CDR3 reads TGTGCCAGCAGCTTGGTAGGGGAGAGTGACTATGGCTACACCTTC. The chain has TRBV5-6 and TRBJ1-2; a weak D match, TRBD1 (5 bases). Trimming took 0 bases from V and 3 from J, leaving 12 bases between them. Germline CDR1 and CDR2: SGHDT and YYEEEE. The CDR3 totals 15 residues.

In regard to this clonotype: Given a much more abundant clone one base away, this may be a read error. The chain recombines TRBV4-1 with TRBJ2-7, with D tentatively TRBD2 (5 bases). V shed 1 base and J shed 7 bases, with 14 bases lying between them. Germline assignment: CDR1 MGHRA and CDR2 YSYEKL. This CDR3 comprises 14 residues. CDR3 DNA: TGCGCCAGCAGCCAAGGAGGGTTTCAATGGGAGCAGTACTTC. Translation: CASSQGGFQWEQYF.